The following is a T cell receptor beta chain sequence with its context. The antigen is not known. Other DNA sequences in the same sample also yield this CDR3. Healthy and HIV-negative, the adult donors had no recent acute infections or vaccinations. The CD4+ fraction was divided into a CD45RA+ naive subset and a CD45RA-negative memory subset. The entry originates in a study of shared clonotypes between healthy human individuals. Study-level findings and limits: Estimated clonotype richness was generally higher in naive than memory subsets.

CDR3 length: 13 residues. Trimming cost V 4 bases and J 4 bases; bases outside gene matches: 2. The germline V gene has CDR1 SGHRS and CDR2 YFSETQ. The assay was immunoSEQ multiplex PCR, and TCRdb's table has in-frame clones only and misses some. The sample carries approximately 2.5 million clones, roughly 92% recorded once. Sequencing used naive CD4+ T cells sorted from blood. Subset defined: CD45RA+ positively selected. This sequence originates from a man aged 18 to 35 in good health. The rearrangement links TRBV5-1 to TRBJ2-7; 10 nucleotides agree with TRBD1. The CDR3 here is CASSADRGYEQYF. Written as DNA, the CDR3 is TGCGCCAGCAGCGCGGACAGGGGGTACGAGCAGTACTTC.